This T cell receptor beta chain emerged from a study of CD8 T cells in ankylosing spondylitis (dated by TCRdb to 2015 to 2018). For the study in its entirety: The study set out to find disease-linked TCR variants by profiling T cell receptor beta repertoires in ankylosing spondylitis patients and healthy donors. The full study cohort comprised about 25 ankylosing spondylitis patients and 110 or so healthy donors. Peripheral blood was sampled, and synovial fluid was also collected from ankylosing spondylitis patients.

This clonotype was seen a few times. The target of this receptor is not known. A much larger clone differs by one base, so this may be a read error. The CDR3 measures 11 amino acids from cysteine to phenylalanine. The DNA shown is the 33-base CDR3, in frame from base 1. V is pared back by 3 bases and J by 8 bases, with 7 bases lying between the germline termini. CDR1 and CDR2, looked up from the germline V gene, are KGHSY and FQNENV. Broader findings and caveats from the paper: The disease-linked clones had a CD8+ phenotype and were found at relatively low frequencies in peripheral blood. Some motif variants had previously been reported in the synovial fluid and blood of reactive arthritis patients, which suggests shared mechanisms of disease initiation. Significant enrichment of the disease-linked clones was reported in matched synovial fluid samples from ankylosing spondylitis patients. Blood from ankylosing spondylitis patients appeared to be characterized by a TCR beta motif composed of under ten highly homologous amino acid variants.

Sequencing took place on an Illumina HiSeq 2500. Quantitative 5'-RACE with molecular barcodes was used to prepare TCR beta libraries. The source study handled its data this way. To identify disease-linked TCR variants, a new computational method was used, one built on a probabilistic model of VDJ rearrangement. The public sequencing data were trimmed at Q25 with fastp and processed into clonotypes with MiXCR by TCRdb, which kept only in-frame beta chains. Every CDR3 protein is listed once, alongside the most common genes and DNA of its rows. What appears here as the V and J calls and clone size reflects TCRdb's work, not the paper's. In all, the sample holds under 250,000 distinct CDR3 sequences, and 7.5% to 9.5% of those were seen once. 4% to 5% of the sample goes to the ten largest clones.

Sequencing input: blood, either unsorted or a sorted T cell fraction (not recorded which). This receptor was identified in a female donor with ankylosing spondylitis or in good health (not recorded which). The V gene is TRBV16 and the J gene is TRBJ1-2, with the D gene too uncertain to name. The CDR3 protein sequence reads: CASSQGEGYTF. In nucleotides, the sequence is TGTGCCAGCAGCCAGGGAGAGGGCTACACCTTC.